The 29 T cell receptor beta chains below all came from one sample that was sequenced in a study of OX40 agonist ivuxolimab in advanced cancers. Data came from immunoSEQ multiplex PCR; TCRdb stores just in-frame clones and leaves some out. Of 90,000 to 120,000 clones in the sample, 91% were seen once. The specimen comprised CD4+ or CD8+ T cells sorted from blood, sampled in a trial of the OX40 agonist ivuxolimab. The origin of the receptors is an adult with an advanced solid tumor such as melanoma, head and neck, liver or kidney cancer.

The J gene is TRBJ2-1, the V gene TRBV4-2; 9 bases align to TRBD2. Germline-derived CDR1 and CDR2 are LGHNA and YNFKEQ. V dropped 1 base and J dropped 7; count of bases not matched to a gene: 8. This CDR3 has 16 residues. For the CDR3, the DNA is TGTGCCAGCAGCCAAGTTGGGCTAGCGGGAAAGAATGAGCAGTTCTTC. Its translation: CASSQVGLAGKNEQFF.

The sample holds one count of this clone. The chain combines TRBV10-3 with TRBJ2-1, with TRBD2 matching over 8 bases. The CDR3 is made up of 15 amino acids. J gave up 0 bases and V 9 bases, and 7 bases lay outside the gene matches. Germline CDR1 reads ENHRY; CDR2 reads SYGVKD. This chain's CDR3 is CAILSGTSSYNEQFF. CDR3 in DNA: TGTGCCATTCTTTCCGGGACTAGCTCCTACAATGAGCAGTTCTTC.

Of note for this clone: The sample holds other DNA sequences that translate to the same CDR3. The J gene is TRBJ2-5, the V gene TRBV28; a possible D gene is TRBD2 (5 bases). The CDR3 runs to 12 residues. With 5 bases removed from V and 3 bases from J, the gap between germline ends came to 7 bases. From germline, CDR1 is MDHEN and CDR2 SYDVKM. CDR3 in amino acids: CASSAGKETQYF. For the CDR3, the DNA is TGTGCCAGCAGTGCCGGGAAAGAGACCCAGTACTTC.

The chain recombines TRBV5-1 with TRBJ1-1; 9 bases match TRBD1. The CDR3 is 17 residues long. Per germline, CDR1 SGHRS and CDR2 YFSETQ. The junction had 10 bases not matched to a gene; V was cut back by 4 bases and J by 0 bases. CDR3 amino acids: CASSQGQGTKMNTEAFF. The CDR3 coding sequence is TGCGCCAGCAGCCAGGGACAGGGAACGAAGATGAACACTGAAGCTTTCTTT.

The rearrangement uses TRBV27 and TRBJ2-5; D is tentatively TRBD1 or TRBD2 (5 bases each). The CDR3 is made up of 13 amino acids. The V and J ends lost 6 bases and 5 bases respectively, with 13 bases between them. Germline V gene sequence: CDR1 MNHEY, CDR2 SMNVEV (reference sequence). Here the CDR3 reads CASRRVTAETQYF. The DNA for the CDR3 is TGTGCCAGCAGGCGGGTGACAGCGGAGACCCAGTACTTC.

This CDR3 is CSVVETDSNQPQHF. The CDR3 DNA follows: TGCAGCGTTGTGGAGACAGATAGCAATCAGCCCCAGCATTTT. J is TRBJ1-5 and V is TRBV29-1; maybe TRBD1 (5 bases). Between the trimmed V and J ends, which lost 4 bases and 0 bases, there was a span of 10 bases. The CDR3 contains 14 residues. CDR1 and CDR2 (germline): SQVTM, ANQGSEA.

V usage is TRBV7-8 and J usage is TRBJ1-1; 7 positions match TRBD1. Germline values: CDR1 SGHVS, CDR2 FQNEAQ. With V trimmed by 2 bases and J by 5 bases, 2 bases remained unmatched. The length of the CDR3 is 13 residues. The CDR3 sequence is CASSLTGVTEAFF. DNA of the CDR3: TGTGCCAGCAGCTTAACAGGGGTGACTGAAGCTTTCTTT.

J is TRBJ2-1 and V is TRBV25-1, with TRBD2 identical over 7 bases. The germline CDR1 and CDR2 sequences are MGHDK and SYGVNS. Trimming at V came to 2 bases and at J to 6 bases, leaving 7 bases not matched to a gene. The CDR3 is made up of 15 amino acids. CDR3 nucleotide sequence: TGTGCCAGCAGTGAAATGGGCGGGAGTGGCAATGAGCAGTTCTTC. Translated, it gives CASSEMGGSGNEQFF.

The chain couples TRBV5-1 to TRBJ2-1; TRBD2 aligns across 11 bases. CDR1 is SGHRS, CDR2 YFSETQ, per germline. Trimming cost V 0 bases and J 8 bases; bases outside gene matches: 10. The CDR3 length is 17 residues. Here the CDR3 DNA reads TGCGCCAGCAGCTTGGGTGGGACTAGCGGACATCAGGATGAGCAGTTCTTC. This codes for CASSLGGTSGHQDEQFF.

The CDR3: CASIPGTVNTGELFF. The CDR3 DNA reads as TGTGCCAGTATTCCCGGGACGGTGAACACCGGGGAGCTGTTTTTT. The V gene is TRBV19, the J gene TRBJ2-2; perhaps D is TRBD1 or TRBD2 (5 bases each). The germline gives CDR1 LNHDA, CDR2 SQIVND (reference sequence). With 7 bases removed from V and 1 base from J, the gap between germline ends came to 13 bases. The CDR3 runs 15 residues. Looking up the rest from reference TRBV19 and TRBJ2-2 gives the full variable domain: DGGITQSPKYLFRKEGQNVTLSCEQNLNHDAMYWYRQDPGQGLRLIYYSQIVNDFQKGDIAEGYSVSREKKESFPLTVTSAQKNPTAFYLCASIPGTVNTGELFFGEGSRLTVL.

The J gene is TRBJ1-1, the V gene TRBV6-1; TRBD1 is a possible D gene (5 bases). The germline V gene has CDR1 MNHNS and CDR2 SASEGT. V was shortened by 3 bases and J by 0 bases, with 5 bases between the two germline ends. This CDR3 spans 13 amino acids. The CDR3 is CASSDRVNTEAFF. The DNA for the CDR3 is TGTGCCAGCAGTGACAGGGTGAACACTGAAGCTTTCTTT.

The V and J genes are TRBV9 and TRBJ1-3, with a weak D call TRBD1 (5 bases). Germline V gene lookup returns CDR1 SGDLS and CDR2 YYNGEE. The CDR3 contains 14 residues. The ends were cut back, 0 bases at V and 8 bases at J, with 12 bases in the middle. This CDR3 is CASSVGGWGDTIYF. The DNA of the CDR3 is TGTGCCAGCAGCGTAGGAGGTTGGGGGGACACCATATATTTT.

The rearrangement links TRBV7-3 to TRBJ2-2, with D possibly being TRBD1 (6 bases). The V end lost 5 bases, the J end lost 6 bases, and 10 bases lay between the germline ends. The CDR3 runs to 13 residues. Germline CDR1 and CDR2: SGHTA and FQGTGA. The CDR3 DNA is TGTGCCAGCAGCACAGGGTTCCCCGGGGAGCTGTTTTTT. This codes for CASSTGFPGELFF.

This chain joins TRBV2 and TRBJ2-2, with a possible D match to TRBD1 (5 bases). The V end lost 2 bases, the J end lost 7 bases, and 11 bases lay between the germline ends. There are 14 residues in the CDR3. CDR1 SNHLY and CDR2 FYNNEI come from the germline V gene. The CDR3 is CASSEQGLNGELFF. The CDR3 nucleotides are TGTGCCAGCAGTGAACAGGGTCTGAACGGGGAGCTGTTTTTT.

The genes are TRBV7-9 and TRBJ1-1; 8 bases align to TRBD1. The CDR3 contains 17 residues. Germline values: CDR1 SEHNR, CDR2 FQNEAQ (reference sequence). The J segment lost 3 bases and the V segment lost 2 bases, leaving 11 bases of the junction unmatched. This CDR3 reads CASSLSGGGIMDTEAFF. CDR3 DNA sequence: TGTGCCAGCAGCTTATCAGGGGGCGGCATCATGGACACTGAAGCTTTCTTT.

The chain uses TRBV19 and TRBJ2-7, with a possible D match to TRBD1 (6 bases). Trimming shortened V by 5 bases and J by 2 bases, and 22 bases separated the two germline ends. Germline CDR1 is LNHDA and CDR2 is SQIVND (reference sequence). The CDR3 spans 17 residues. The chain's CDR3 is CASSPVSRDKRPYEQYF. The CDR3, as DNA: TGTGCCAGTAGTCCCGTCAGCCGGGACAAACGCCCCTACGAGCAGTACTTC.

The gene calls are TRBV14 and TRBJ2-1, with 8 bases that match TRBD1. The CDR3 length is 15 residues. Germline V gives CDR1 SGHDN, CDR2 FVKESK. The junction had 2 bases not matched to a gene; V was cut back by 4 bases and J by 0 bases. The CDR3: CASSPGGHSYNEQFF. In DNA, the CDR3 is TGTGCCAGCAGCCCAGGGGGCCACTCCTACAATGAGCAGTTCTTC. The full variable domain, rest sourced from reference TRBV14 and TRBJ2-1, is EAGVTQFPSHSVIEKGQTVTLRCDPISGHDNLYWYRRVMGKEIKFLLHFVKESKQDESGMPNNRFLAERTGGTYSTLKVQPAELEDSGVYFCASSPGGHSYNEQFFGPGTRLTVL.

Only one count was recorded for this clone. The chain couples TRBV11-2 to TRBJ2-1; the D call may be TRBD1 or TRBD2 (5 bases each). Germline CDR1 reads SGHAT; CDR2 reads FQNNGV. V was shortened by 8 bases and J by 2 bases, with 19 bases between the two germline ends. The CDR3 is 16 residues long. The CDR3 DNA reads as TGTGCCAGCTCCCAGAGGGGCAGGGCCGCCTACAATGAGCAGTTCTTC. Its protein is CASSQRGRAAYNEQFF.

The CDR3 is CASSRGQAHTEAFF. The CDR3 DNA follows: TGTGCCAGCAGCCGGGGACAGGCCCACACTGAAGCTTTCTTT. The chain links TRBV7-9 to TRBJ1-1, with 8 bases lining up with TRBD1. V was clipped by 5 bases and J by 3 bases; unmatched bases: 5. The CDR3 contains 14 residues. Germline CDR1 SEHNR, CDR2 FQNEAQ (reference sequence).

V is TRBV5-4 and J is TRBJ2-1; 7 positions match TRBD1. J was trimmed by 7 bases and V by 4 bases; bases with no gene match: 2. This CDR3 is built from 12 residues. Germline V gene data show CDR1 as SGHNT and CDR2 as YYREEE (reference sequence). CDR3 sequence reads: CASSLDRNEQFF. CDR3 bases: TGTGCCAGCAGCCTGGACAGGAATGAGCAGTTCTTC.

The CDR3 coding sequence is TGTGCCAGCAGCTTAGTCTGGGGGACAGGGGGCCACGAGCAGTACTTC. This codes for CASSLVWGTGGHEQYF. The chain couples TRBV11-2 to TRBJ2-7; 12 bases line up with TRBD1. This CDR3 is 16 amino acids long. V shed 1 base, J shed 5 bases, and the junction held 6 bases outside the gene matches. The V gene's germline CDR1 is SGHAT and CDR2 FQNNGV.

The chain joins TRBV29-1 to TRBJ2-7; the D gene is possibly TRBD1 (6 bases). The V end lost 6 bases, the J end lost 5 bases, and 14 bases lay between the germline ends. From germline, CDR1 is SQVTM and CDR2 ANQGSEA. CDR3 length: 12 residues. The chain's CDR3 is CSVPPRTDEQYF. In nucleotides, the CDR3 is TGCAGCGTCCCCCCCAGGACAGACGAGCAGTACTTC.

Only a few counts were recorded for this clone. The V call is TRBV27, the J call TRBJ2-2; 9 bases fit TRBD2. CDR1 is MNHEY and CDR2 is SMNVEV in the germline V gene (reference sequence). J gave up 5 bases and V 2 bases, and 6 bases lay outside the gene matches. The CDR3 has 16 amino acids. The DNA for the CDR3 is TGTGCCAGCAGTTTAGCGGGAGGGCCGTATACCGGGGAGCTGTTTTTT. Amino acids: CASSLAGGPYTGELFF.

As DNA, the CDR3 is TGTGCCAGCAGTTTAAGAGGGACGTTCAATGAGCAGTTCTTC. Residues: CASSLRGTFNEQFF. V is TRBV27 and J is TRBJ2-1, with D tentatively TRBD1 or TRBD2 (5 bases each). V lost 2 bases and J lost 6, with 11 bases in between. Germline CDR1 reads MNHEY; CDR2 reads SMNVEV (reference sequence). CDR3 length equals 14 residues.

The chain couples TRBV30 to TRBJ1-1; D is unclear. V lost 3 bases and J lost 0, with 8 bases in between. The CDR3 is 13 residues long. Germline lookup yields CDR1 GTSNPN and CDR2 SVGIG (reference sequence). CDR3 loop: CAWRLVMNTEAFF. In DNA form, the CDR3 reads TGTGCCTGGAGGTTGGTCATGAACACTGAAGCTTTCTTT. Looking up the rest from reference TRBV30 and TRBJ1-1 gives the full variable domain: SQTIHQWPATLVQPVGSPLSLECTVEGTSNPNLYWYRQAAGRGLQLLFYSVGIGQISSEVPQNLSASRPQDRQFILSSKKLLLSDSGFYLCAWRLVMNTEAFFGQGTRLTVV.

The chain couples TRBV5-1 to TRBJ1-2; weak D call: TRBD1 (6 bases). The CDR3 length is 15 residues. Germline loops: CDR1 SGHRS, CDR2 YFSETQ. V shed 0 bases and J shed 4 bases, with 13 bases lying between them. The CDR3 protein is CASSLERGASYGYTF. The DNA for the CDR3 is TGCGCCAGCAGCTTGGAGCGGGGGGCAAGCTATGGCTACACCTTC.

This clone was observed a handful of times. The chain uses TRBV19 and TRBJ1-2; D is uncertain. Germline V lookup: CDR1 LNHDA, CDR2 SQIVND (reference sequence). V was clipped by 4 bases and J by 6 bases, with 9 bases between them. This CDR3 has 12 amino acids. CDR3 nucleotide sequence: TGTGCCAGTAGTACCTCGTTCGATGGCTACACCTTC. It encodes CASSTSFDGYTF.

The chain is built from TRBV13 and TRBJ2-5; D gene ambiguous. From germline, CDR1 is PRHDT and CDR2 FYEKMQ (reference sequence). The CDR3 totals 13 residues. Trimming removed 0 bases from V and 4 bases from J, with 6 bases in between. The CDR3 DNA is TGTGCCAGCAGCTTAGGTACGGGAGAGACCCAGTACTTC. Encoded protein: CASSLGTGETQYF.

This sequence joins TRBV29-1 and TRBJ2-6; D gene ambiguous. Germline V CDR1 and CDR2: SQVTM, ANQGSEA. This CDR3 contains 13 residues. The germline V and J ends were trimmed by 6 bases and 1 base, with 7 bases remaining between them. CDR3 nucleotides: TGCAGCGTAGGGTCATCTGGGGCCAACGTCCTGACTTTC. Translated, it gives CSVGSSGANVLTF.